The TCR beta chain described here comes from a study of T cell responses to AZD1222 COVID-19 vaccine. V shed 0 bases and J 7 bases; nucleotides not matched to a gene: 4. This CDR3 contains 15 residues. In germline, CDR1 is MGHRA, CDR2 YSYEKL. Study findings and constraints: The sample set comprised mostly white British donors with more females, and clonal diversity was possibly underestimated.

Measured with immunoSEQ multiplex PCR; TCRdb has only the in-frame clones, and not every one. The sample yields about 55,000 clones, approximately 89% seen once. Note on this clone: Its matching antigen is unknown.

This sample comprised peripheral blood, obtained on day 0 of AZD1222 vaccination. The chain joins TRBV4-1 to TRBJ1-4; 8 bases line up with TRBD1. The origin of this receptor is an adult in good health. The CDR3 sequence is CASSQDPTGGEKLFF. The CDR3 DNA reads as TGCGCCAGCAGCCAAGATCCCACAGGGGGTGAAAAACTGTTTTTT.